In its sample, the clone carrying this TCR beta chain was seen many times. Its antigen remains unidentified. Attachment of unique molecular identifiers was made to individual cDNA molecules. A single record per CDR3 protein comes from TCRdb applying MiXCR to the 5' RACE reads. The data contain 17,000 or so distinct CDR3 sequences, 4.5% to 6% of them singletons. The data stem from a study of early T cells in non-severe SARS-CoV-2 infection. Overall study context: Sequencing input comprised bulk RNA from unsorted whole blood; chain pairing was not available.

Study results and caveats: Anti-spike CD8 specificities were favored by VDJdb matching, whose results missed private and CD4 specificities.

The input for sequencing was whole blood, taken at baseline. The source of this sequence is an adult who was a healthcare worker with PCR-confirmed SARS-CoV-2 infection or an uninfected control (not recorded which).

CDR3 in amino acids: CSASGYNEQFF. The DNA of the CDR3 is TGCAGTGCTAGCGGTTACAATGAGCAGTTCTTC. The genes are TRBV20-1 and TRBJ2-1; no reliable D call. This CDR3 contains 11 residues. V dropped 3 bases and J dropped 4 bases, with 4 bases sitting between them. Looked up from germline, CDR1 is DFQATT and CDR2 is SNEGSKA (reference sequence).